A single sample gave rise to the 5 T cell receptor beta chains below, sequenced in a study of shared clonotypes between healthy human individuals. The method was immunoSEQ multiplex PCR; TCRdb's version includes in-frame clones alone and lacks a portion of them. The data show a few million clones, 85% to 95% seen once. The sample was naive CD4+ T cells sorted from blood. Subset noted: CD45RA+ positively selected. These receptors originate from a man aged 18 to 29 in good health.

A note on this clone: The sample has other DNA sequences that encode this CDR3 too. CDR3 DNA: TGTGCCAGCAGTGAACTAGCGGGGTACAATGAGCAGTTCTTC. Amino acid sequence: CASSELAGYNEQFF. J is TRBJ2-1 and V is TRBV6-1; TRBD2 aligns across 9 bases. Germline CDR1 is MNHNS and CDR2 is SASEGT. Unmatched junction bases numbered 0, after V lost 2 bases and J lost 4 bases. The CDR3 has 14 residues.

This clone has only a few counts. V and J are TRBV2 and TRBJ1-5; weak D call: TRBD1 (6 bases). The germline V and J ends were trimmed by 11 bases and 5 bases, with 16 bases remaining between them. Germline V lookup: CDR1 SNHLY, CDR2 FYNNEI. CDR3 length: 13 residues. CDR3: CACRRGTYQPQHF. CDR3 nucleotides: TGTGCCTGCCGCAGGGGCACATATCAGCCCCAGCATTTT.

This chain uses TRBV7-9 with TRBJ2-2; TRBD1 matches 9 bases. The length of the CDR3 is 17 residues. Trimming removed 5 bases from V and 4 bases from J; junction bases left unmatched: 11. Per the germline V gene, CDR1 is SEHNR and CDR2 is FQNEAQ (reference sequence). The CDR3, as DNA: TGTGCCAGCAGCCTATACCCGGGACAGGGCGCCACCGGGGAGCTGTTTTTT. Translation gives CASSLYPGQGATGELFF.

J is TRBJ1-1 and V is TRBV6-1; D gene uncertain. The germline V gene encodes CDR1 MNHNS and CDR2 SASEGT. The CDR3 extends over 13 amino acids. V lost 6 bases to trimming and J lost 4 bases, with 12 bases between them. The DNA of the CDR3 is TGTGCCAGCAGCGATACGAGAGGCACTGAAGCTTTCTTT. Protein: CASSDTRGTEAFF.

The J gene is TRBJ2-5, the V gene TRBV10-3, with a tentative D call TRBD2 (5 bases). CDR1 and CDR2 (germline): ENHRY, SYGVKD. The CDR3 runs 17 residues. V was trimmed by 0 bases and J by 4 bases, leaving 18 bases between them. The CDR3 region has the DNA TGTGCCATCAGTGAGTCGGGCGGCGTAATCGGGGTAGAGACCCAGTACTTC. Translated, it gives CAISESGGVIGVETQYF.